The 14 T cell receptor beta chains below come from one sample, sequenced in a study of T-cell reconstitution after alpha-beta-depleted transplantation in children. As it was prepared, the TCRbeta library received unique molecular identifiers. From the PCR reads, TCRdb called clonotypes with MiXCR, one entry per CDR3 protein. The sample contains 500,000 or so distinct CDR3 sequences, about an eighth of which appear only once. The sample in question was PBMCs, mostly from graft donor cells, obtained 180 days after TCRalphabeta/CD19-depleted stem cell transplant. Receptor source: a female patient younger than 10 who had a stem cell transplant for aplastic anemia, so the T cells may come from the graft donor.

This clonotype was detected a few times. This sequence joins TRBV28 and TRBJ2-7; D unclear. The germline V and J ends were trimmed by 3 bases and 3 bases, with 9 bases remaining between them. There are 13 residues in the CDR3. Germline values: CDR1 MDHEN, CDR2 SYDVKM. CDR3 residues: CASSFNIHYEQYF. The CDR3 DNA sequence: TGTGCCAGCAGTTTCAACATCCACTACGAGCAGTACTTC.

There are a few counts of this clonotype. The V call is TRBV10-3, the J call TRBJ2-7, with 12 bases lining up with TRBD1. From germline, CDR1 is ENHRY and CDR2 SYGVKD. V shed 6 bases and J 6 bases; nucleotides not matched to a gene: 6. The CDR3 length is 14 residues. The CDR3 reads CAISGTGGASEQYV. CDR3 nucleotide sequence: TGTGCCATCAGCGGGACAGGGGGCGCGTCCGAGCAGTACGTC.

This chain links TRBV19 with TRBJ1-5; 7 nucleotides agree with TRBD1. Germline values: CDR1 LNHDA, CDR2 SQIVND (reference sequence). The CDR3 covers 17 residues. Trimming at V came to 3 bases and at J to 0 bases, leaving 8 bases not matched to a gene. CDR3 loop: CASSIVRDSYSNQPQHF. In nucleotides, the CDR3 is TGTGCCAGTAGTATCGTCCGGGACAGTTATAGCAATCAGCCCCAGCATTTT.

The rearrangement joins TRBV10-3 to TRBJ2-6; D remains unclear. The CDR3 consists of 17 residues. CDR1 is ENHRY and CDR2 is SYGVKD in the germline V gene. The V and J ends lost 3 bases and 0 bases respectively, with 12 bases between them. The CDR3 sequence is CAISDVTVSSGANVLTF. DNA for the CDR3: TGTGCCATCAGTGACGTCACGGTGAGCTCTGGGGCCAACGTCCTGACTTTC.

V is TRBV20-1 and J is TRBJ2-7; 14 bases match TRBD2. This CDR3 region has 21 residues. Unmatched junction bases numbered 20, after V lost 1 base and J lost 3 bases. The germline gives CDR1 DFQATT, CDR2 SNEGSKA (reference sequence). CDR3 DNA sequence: TGCAGTGCTAGAGCCTTAACACGGGGGACTAGCGGGAGCACGGGCCTCTACGAGCAGTACGTC. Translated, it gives CSARALTRGTSGSTGLYEQYV.

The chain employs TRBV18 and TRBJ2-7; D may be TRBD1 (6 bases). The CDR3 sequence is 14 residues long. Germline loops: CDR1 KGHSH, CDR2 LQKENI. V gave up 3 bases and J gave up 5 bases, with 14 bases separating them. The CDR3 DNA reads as TGTGCCAGCTCACCGCAAAGGGGGAACAACGAGCAGTACGTC. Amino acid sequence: CASSPQRGNNEQYV.

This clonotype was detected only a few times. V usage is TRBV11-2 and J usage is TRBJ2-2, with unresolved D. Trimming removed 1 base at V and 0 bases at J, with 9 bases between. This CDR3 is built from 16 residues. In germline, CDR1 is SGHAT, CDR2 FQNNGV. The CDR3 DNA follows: TGTGCCAGCAGCTTAGTCATGGGCGCGAACACCGGGGAGCTGTTTTTT. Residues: CASSLVMGANTGELFF.

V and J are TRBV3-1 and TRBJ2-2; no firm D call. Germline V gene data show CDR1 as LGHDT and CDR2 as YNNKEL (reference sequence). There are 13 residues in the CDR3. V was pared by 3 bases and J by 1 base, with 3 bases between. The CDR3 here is CASSHLNTGELFF. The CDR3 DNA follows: TGTGCCAGCAGCCACCTGAACACCGGGGAGCTGTTTTTT.

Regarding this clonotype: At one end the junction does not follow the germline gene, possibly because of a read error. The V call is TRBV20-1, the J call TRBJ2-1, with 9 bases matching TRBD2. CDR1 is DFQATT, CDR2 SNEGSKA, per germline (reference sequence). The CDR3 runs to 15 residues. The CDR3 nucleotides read TGCAGTGCTAGAGAACCCCTACTAGCGGGCAATGAGCAGATCTTC. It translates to CSAREPLLAGNEQIF.

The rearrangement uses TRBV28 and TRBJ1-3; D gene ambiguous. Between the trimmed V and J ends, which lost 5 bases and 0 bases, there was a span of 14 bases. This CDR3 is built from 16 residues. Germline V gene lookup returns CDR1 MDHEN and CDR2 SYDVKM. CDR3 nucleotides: TGTGCCAGCAGTCGAGGCGGGTGGCTCTCTGGAAACACCATATATTTT. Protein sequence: CASSRGGWLSGNTIYF.

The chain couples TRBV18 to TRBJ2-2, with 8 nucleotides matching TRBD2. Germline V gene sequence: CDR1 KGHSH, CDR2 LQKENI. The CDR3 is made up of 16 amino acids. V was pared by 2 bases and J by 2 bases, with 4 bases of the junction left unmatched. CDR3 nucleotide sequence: TGTGCCAGCTCACCAGGGAGCGGGAGTAACACCGGGGAGCTGTTTTTT. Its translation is CASSPGSGSNTGELFF.

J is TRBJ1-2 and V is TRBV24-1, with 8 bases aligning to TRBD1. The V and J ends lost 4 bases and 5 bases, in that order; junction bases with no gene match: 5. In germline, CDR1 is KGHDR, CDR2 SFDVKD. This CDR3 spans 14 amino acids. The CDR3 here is CATSEQDRVYGYTF. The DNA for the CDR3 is TGTGCCACCAGTGAACAGGACAGGGTGTATGGCTACACCTTC.

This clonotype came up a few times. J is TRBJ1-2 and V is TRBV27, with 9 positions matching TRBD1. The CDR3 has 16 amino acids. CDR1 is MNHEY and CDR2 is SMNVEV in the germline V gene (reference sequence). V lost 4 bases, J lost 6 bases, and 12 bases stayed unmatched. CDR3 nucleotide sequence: TGTGCCAGCAGTTCCACCGCCGGGACAGGGTGGAATGGCTACACCTTC. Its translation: CASSSTAGTGWNGYTF.

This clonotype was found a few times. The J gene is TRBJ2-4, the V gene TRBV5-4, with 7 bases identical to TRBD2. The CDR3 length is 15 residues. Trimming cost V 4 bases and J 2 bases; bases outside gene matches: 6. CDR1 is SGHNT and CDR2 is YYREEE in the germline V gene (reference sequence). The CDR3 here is CASSRWGGSKNIQYF. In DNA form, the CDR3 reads TGTGCCAGCAGCCGATGGGGGGGGTCCAAAAACATTCAGTACTTC.